The 21 T cell receptor beta chains reported below all come from one sample, sequenced in a study of PD-1 blockade in classical Hodgkin lymphoma. With no exception, relapse followed autologous stem cell transplantation in all patients, and brentuximab vedotin exposure varied. Assay used: immunoSEQ multiplex PCR; TCRdb lists only in-frame clones, some missing. The sample includes 20,000 to 25,000 clones, 80% of them seen just once. Specimen: peripheral blood mononuclear cells (PBMCs), collected before the second cycle of nivolumab. The origin of the receptors is a human donor with classical Hodgkin lymphoma.

The V call is TRBV4-1, the J call TRBJ2-7, with 7 bases fitting TRBD1. The CDR3 is 15 amino acids. The trim removed 3 bases at V and 2 bases at J, leaving 7 bases unmatched. CDR1 MGHRA and CDR2 YSYEKL come from the germline V gene. The chain's CDR3 is CASSHLDRPPYEQYF. The DNA for the CDR3 is TGCGCCAGCAGCCATCTGGACAGGCCACCCTACGAGCAGTACTTC.

This clone was found once. The rearrangement uses TRBV4-1 and TRBJ1-5, with D unresolved. Per the germline V gene, CDR1 is MGHRA and CDR2 is YSYEKL. V gave up 4 bases and J gave up 0 bases, with 19 bases separating them. The CDR3 is made up of 18 amino acids. CDR3 in amino acids: CASSPIDLGLTSNQPQHF. CDR3 nucleotides: TGCGCCAGCAGCCCAATTGACCTCGGCTTGACTAGCAATCAGCCCCAGCATTTT.

The chain combines TRBV5-4 with TRBJ1-6; 10 nucleotides match TRBD1. J was trimmed by 6 bases and V by 4 bases; bases with no gene match: 10. The CDR3 spans 17 residues. Germline V CDR1 and CDR2: SGHNT, YYREEE (reference sequence). The CDR3 coding sequence is TGTGCCAGCAGCACCCGGGACAGGGGTTCGTTTAATTCACCCCTCCACTTT. Encoded protein: CASSTRDRGSFNSPLHF.

The table lists this clone with a count of one. The chain joins TRBV7-2 to TRBJ2-7; 9 bases agree with TRBD1. The CDR3 has 14 amino acids. J gave up 4 bases and V 6 bases, and 7 bases lay outside the gene matches. Germline CDR1 and CDR2: SGHTA and FQGNSA. CDR3 DNA sequence: TGTGCCAGCAGTAACGACAGGGGGAGATACGAGCAGTACTTC. It encodes CASSNDRGRYEQYF.

The V call is TRBV4-2, the J call TRBJ2-1, with 13 bases matching TRBD2. The germline V gene encodes CDR1 LGHNA and CDR2 YNFKEQ. The CDR3 runs to 16 residues. The V gene end was trimmed by 5 bases and the J gene end by 8 bases; junction bases not matched to a gene: 9. CDR3: CASSERTSGSIDEQFF. Here the CDR3 DNA reads TGTGCCAGCAGCGAACGGACTAGCGGGAGTATAGATGAGCAGTTCTTC.

This clone was recorded once. The V gene is TRBV5-1, the J gene TRBJ1-1; D gene uncertain. This CDR3 is 14 amino acids long. V gave up 2 bases and J gave up 3 bases, with 11 bases separating them. Germline V gene lookup returns CDR1 SGHRS and CDR2 YFSETQ. The CDR3 spells CASSLKAVDTEAFF. The CDR3 coding sequence is TGCGCCAGCAGCTTAAAAGCGGTGGACACTGAAGCTTTCTTT.

This chain joins TRBV4-3 and TRBJ1-2; TRBD1 might be the D (5 bases). The germline V gene encodes CDR1 LGHNA and CDR2 YSLEER. The CDR3 has 14 amino acids. Trimming stripped 4 bases from V and 8 bases from J, with 17 bases between. The CDR3 DNA sequence: TGCGCCAGCAGCCCAAACGGGCAGGGCGTCGGCTACACCTTC. Residues: CASSPNGQGVGYTF.

J is TRBJ1-5 and V is TRBV6-5; D gene ambiguous. Germline V CDR1 and CDR2: MNHEY, SVGAGI. Trimming took off 6 bases at V and 4 bases at J, with 10 bases between the two ends. The CDR3 is 13 residues long. CDR3 residues: CASSLLANQPQHF. CDR3 in DNA: TGTGCCAGCAGCCTTCTAGCGAATCAGCCCCAGCATTTT.

The chain recombines TRBV5-1 with TRBJ1-2, with D possibly being TRBD1 (6 bases). The V gene's germline CDR1 is SGHRS and CDR2 YFSETQ. Deletions cut 3 bases from V and 4 bases from J, with 16 bases between. This CDR3 contains 15 residues. The CDR3 sequence: CASSSGDTTFYGYTF. DNA of the CDR3: TGCGCCAGCAGCTCCGGGGACACAACCTTCTATGGCTACACCTTC.

This chain joins TRBV29-1 and TRBJ1-4; D remains unclear. From germline, CDR1 is SQVTM and CDR2 ANQGSEA. The CDR3 runs to 12 residues. V lost 1 base, J lost 5 bases, and 5 bases lay in between. CDR3 sequence (DNA): TGCAGCGTTGAAGCACAGAATGAAAAACTGTTTTTT. As protein: CSVEAQNEKLFF.

This clone has a single count. This rearrangement joins TRBV30 to TRBJ2-5, with 9 bases matching TRBD1. Germline V gives CDR1 GTSNPN, CDR2 SVGIG (reference sequence). This CDR3 region has 13 residues. V shed 2 bases and J 6 bases; nucleotides not matched to a gene: 4. The CDR3 nucleotides read TGTGCCTGGAGTAAAAACAGGGGGCAGACCCAGTACTTC. It is translated as CAWSKNRGQTQYF.

The chain is built from TRBV29-1 and TRBJ2-3; 8 positions agree with TRBD1. Germline V lookup: CDR1 SQVTM, CDR2 ANQGSEA. V gave up 5 bases and J gave up 5 bases; unmatched junction bases: 3. CDR3 length equals 12 residues. The DNA for the CDR3 is TGCAGCGTTTCCAGGGGGCAAGATACGCAGTATTTT. Encoded protein: CSVSRGQDTQYF.

This clone has a handful of counts. CDR3 nucleotide sequence: TGTGCCAGCAGTGACGGGGGGGCTGATACGCAGTATTTT. This sequence encodes CASSDGGADTQYF. The V call is TRBV6-4, the J call TRBJ2-3, with D tentatively TRBD2 (7 bases). The CDR3 contains 13 residues. Germline V gene lookup returns CDR1 MRHNA and CDR2 SNTAGT. Trimming took off 2 bases at V and 6 bases at J, with 9 bases between the two ends.

In its sample, this clone was seen a few times. J is TRBJ2-3 and V is TRBV6-5; D uncertain. The germline gives CDR1 MNHEY, CDR2 SVGAGI. This CDR3 has 15 residues. Trimming cost V 6 bases and J 6 bases, with 19 bases left between them. The CDR3 coding sequence is TGTGCCAGCAGGGGGTGGAAGGCCCTGGATGATACGCAGTATTTT. Translated, it gives CASRGWKALDDTQYF.

The CDR3 spells CASSLSRGHATNEKLFF. As DNA, the CDR3 is TGTGCCAGCAGTTTATCGAGGGGCCACGCAACTAATGAAAAACTGTTTTTT. This rearrangement joins TRBV27 to TRBJ1-4; TRBD1 is a possible D gene (5 bases). The germline gives CDR1 MNHEY, CDR2 SMNVEV (reference sequence). V gave up 0 bases and J gave up 0 bases, with 11 bases separating them. The CDR3 has 17 amino acids.

The genes are TRBV10-2 and TRBJ2-7, with D possibly TRBD2 on 6 matching bases. The CDR3 totals 15 residues. The V end lost 2 bases, the J end lost 0 bases, and 11 bases lay between the germline ends. From germline, CDR1 is WSHSY and CDR2 SAAADI. The CDR3 nucleotides are TGCGCCAGCAGTGAGCCGGGAGCATTCTCCTACGAGCAGTACTTC. This codes for CASSEPGAFSYEQYF.

The CDR3 DNA sequence: TGTGCCAGCTCACCACTCCCGATTATGGGGACTGAAGCTTTCTTT. It codes for CASSPLPIMGTEAFF. The genes are TRBV18 and TRBJ1-1, with unresolved D. Deletions cut 1 base from V and 5 bases from J, with 14 bases between. The CDR3 loop spans 15 amino acids. Germline CDR1 KGHSH, CDR2 LQKENI.

The chain recombines TRBV6-6 with TRBJ1-2, with TRBD1 matching 9 bases. The CDR3 is 13 amino acids. CDR1 is MNHNY, CDR2 SVGAGI, per germline (reference sequence). Trimming cost V 6 bases and J 6 bases; bases outside gene matches: 5. The CDR3 DNA reads TGTGCCAGCAGATTAACAGGGGGCCATGGCTACACCTTC. Residues: CASRLTGGHGYTF.

The chain links TRBV11-1 to TRBJ1-2; D is undetermined. V was cut by 0 bases and J by 2 bases, with 19 bases left in between. CDR3 length equals 18 residues. The germline V gene has CDR1 SGHAT and CDR2 FQDESV (reference sequence). The CDR3 nucleotides are TGTGCCAGCAGCTTAGCGGGGAGCGAACTCAAAGGCAACTATGGCTACACCTTC. Its protein is CASSLAGSELKGNYGYTF.

The J gene is TRBJ2-1, the V gene TRBV4-3; the D is unclear. Germline loops: CDR1 LGHNA, CDR2 YSLEER. The CDR3 has 16 amino acids. V lost 0 bases, J lost 0 bases, and 9 bases lay in between. As DNA, the CDR3 is TGCGCCAGCAGCCAAGACTTCCCCAACTCCTACAATGAGCAGTTCTTC. Translation: CASSQDFPNSYNEQFF.

As for this clone: The likely explanation is a read error, given a far larger clone one base away. The sample holds other DNA sequences that translate to the same CDR3. The chain couples TRBV5-4 to TRBJ2-7; perhaps TRBD1 as D (5 bases). V lost 4 bases to trimming and J lost 2 bases, with 13 bases between them. The CDR3 length is 14 residues. The germline gives CDR1 SGHNT, CDR2 YYREEE (reference sequence). The chain's CDR3 is CASSQDLGAYEQYF. Here the CDR3 DNA reads TGTGCCAGCAGCCAAGATTTAGGGGCCTACGAGCAGTACTTC. Using reference TRBV5-4 and TRBJ2-7 for the parts outside the CDR3, the full variable domain is ETGVTQSPTHLIKTRGQQVTLRCSSQSGHNTVSWYQQALGQGPQFIFQYYREEENGRGNFPPRFSGLQFPNYSSELNVNALELDDSALYLCASSQDLGAYEQYFGPGTRLTVT.